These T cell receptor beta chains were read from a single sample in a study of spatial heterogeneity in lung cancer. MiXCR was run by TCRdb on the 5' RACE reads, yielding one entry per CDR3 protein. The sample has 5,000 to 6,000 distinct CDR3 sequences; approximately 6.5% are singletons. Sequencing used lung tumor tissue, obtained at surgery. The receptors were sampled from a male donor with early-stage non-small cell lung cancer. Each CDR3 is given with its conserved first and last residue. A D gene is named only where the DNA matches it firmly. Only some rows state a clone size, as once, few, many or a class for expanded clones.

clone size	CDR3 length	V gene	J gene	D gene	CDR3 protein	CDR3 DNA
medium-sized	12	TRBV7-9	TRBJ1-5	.	CASSSGPQPQHF	TGTGCCAGCAGCTCCGGGCCACAGCCCCAGCATTTT
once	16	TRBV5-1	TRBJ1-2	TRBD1	CASSLSIGQGESGYTF	TGCGCCAGCAGCTTGTCCATCGGACAGGGGGAATCGGGCTACACCTTC
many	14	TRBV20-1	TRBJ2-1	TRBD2	CSAPALAAYNEQFF	TGCAGTGCGCCCGCCCTAGCGGCCTACAATGAGCAGTTCTTC
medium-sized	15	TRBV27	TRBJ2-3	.	CASSLWGRFTDTQYF	TGTGCCAGCAGTTTATGGGGACGGTTCACAGATACGCAGTATTTT
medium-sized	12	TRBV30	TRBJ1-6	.	CARSYGNSPLHF	TGTGCCAGATCCTACGGGAATTCACCCCTCCACTTT
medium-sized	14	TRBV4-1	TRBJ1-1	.	CASSQDRGEIEAFF	TGCGCCAGCAGCCAAGATCGGGGAGAGATTGAAGCTTTCTTT
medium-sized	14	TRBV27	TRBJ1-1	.	CASSMGQVNTEAFF	TGTGCCAGCTCGATGGGACAAGTGAACACTGAAGCTTTCTTT
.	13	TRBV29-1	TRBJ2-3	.	CSVLTGGTDTQYF	TGCAGCGTTTTGACAGGAGGCACAGATACGCAGTATTTT
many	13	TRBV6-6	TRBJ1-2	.	CASSRGANYGYTF	TGTGCCAGCAGCCGGGGAGCTAACTATGGCTACACCTTC
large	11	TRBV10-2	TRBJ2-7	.	CASSQGYEQYF	TGCGCCAGCAGTCAGGGATACGAGCAGTACTTC
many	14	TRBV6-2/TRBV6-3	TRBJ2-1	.	CASSYGGLANEQFF	TGTGCCAGCAGTTACGGGGGTCTAGCGAATGAGCAGTTCTTC
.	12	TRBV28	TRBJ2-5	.	CASSSPPPTQYF	TGTGCCAGCAGTTCCCCCCCCCCGACCCAGTACTTC
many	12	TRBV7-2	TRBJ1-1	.	CASSLGEGRAFF	TGTGCCAGCAGCTTAGGGGAGGGAAGAGCTTTCTTT
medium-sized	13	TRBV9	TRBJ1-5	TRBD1	CASSRQGEQPQHF	TGTGCCAGCAGCCGACAGGGCGAACAGCCCCAGCATTTT
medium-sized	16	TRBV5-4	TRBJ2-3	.	CASSGGGRGRTDTQYF	TGTGCCAGCAGCGGAGGAGGGCGGGGGCGCACAGATACGCAGTATTTT
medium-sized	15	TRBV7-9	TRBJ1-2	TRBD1	CASSFPTGGHYGYTF	TGTGCCAGCAGCTTCCCTACAGGGGGCCACTATGGCTACACCTTC
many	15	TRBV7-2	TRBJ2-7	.	CASSLRRRGLGEQYF	TGTGCCAGCAGCTTAAGACGGCGGGGGCTAGGCGAGCAGTACTTC
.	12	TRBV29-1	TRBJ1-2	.	CSVVGANYGYTF	TGCAGCGTTGTAGGGGCTAACTATGGCTACACCTTC
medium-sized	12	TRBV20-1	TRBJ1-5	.	CSAGLDNQPQHF	TGCAGTGCTGGACTGGATAATCAGCCCCAGCATTTT
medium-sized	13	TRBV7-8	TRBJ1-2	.	CASSLEQAYGYTF	TGTGCCAGCAGCTTAGAACAGGCCTATGGCTACACCTTC
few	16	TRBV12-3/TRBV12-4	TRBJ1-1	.	CASSRLTGRLNTEAFF	TGTGCCAGCAGTCGCTTGACGGGACGGCTGAACACTGAAGCTTTCTTT
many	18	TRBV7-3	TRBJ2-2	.	CASSLNPPHSPNTGELFF	TGTGCCAGCAGCTTAAACCCTCCCCACAGCCCGAACACCGGGGAGCTGTTTTTT
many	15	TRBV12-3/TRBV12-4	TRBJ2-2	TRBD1	CASTQQGAGTGELFF	TGTGCCAGCACCCAACAGGGGGCTGGAACCGGGGAGCTGTTTTTT
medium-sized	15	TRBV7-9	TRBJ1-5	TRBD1	CASSSTGAGDQPQHF	TGTGCCAGCAGCTCCACAGGGGCGGGCGATCAGCCCCAGCATTTT
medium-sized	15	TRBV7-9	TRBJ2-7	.	CASSLAQQNYYEQYF	TGTGCCAGCAGCTTAGCGCAACAGAATTACTACGAGCAGTACTTC
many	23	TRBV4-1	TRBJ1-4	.	CASSQDRVEGTEGVFAFNEKLFF	TGCGCCAGCAGCCAAGATAGGGTGGAGGGAACAGAGGGAGTCTTCGCCTTTAATGAAAAACTGTTTTTT
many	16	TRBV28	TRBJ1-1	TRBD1	CASSLPFRDSTGEAFF	TGTGCCAGCAGTCTCCCTTTTCGGGACAGTACGGGGGAAGCTTTCTTT
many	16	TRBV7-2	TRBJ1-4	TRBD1	CASSLRPGGTNEKLFF	TGTGCCAGCAGCTTACGGCCAGGGGGGACTAATGAAAAACTGTTTTTT
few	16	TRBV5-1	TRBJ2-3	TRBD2	CASSVGLAGKEDTQYF	TGCGCCAGCAGCGTGGGACTAGCGGGAAAGGAAGATACGCAGTATTTT
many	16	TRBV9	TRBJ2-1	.	CASSVVPAPHYNEQFF	TGTGCCAGCAGCGTAGTTCCAGCGCCCCACTACAATGAGCAGTTCTTC
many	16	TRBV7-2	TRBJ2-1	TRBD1	CASSLSSGQDYNEQFF	TGTGCCAGCAGCTTGTCCTCGGGACAGGACTACAATGAGCAGTTCTTC
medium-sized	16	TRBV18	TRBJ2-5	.	CASSPRTGGLQETQYF	TGTGCCAGCTCACCAAGAACAGGAGGTCTCCAAGAGACCCAGTACTTC
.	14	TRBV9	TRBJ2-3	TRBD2	CASSAGLTTDTQYF	TGTGCCAGCAGCGCGGGACTAACCACAGATACGCAGTATTTT